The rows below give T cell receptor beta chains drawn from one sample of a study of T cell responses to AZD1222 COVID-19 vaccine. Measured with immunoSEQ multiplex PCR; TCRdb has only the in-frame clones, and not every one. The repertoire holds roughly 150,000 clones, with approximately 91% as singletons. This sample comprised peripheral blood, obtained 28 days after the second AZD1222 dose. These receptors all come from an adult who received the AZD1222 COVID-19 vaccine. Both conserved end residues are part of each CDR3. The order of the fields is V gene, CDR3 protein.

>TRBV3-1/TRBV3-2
CASSRDSSVKGEKLFF
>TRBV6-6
CASSLQGARGQVTKKLFF
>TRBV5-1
CASSLSPGQNTEAFF
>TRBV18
CASSEGGVLDGYTF
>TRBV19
CASVMPGARQPQHF
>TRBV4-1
CASSQDNQLGQSNTEAFF
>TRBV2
CASTRDRLTQPQHF
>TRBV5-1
CASREGVATTGELFF
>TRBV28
CASSPSLPDRRFASNQPQHF
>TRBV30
CAWSQGHFGYTF
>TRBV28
CASSLYQGLGYTF
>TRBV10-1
CASSDRKDTEAFF